Presented here are 24 T cell receptor beta chains from one specimen sequenced in a study of cytomegalovirus exposure and HLA in healthy donors. PCR was performed using 60 Vbeta and 13 Jbeta primers. Sequencing was performed with immunoSEQ multiplex PCR; in TCRdb, only in-frame clones are kept and a portion is missing. The sample contains some 120,000 clones, about 74% of which appear only once. Sequencing was performed on PBMCs. The receptor set was obtained from a man aged 25-45 years in good health and CMV-seronegative.

The chain is built from TRBV7-8 and TRBJ1-2, with a tentative D call TRBD1 (5 bases). With 2 bases removed from V and 7 bases from J, the gap between germline ends came to 8 bases. The CDR3 is 12 amino acids. Germline assignment: CDR1 SGHVS and CDR2 FQNEAQ. CDR3: CASSLPGLGYTF. The CDR3 nucleotides are TGTGCCAGCAGCTTACCAGGGCTTGGCTACACCTTC.

The chain carries TRBV5-1 and TRBJ2-3, with TRBD2 matching 11 bases. V shed 2 bases and J 3 bases; nucleotides not matched to a gene: 2. This CDR3 has 15 amino acids. Germline V CDR1 and CDR2: SGHRS, YFSETQ. As DNA, the CDR3 is TGCGCCAGCAGCTTACTAGCGGGAGTGACAGATACGCAGTATTTT. Protein product: CASSLLAGVTDTQYF.

The chain is built from TRBV30 and TRBJ2-7; TRBD1 is a possible D gene (6 bases). The CDR3 runs 14 residues. Trimming left V 4 bases short and J 2 bases short, with 15 bases between. From germline, CDR1 is GTSNPN and CDR2 SVGIG (reference sequence). CDR3: CAWTGRGFPYEQYF. CDR3 nucleotides: TGTGCCTGGACTGGCAGGGGATTCCCCTACGAGCAGTACTTC.

This sequence joins TRBV23-1 and TRBJ1-2, with 7 bases aligning to TRBD1. TRBV23-1 is assigned to the ORF class and has an uncertain function. The trim removed 3 bases at V and 5 bases at J, leaving 15 bases unmatched. CDR3 length equals 17 residues. CDR3 in DNA: TGCGCCAGCAGTCATCATCCCTCCGAGACAGGGATTTATGGCTACACCTTC. Its translation: CASSHHPSETGIYGYTF.

The chain carries TRBV27 and TRBJ1-1, with 7 positions matching TRBD1. J was trimmed by 10 bases and V by 6 bases; bases with no gene match: 17. The CDR3 contains 15 residues. Germline CDR1 reads MNHEY; CDR2 reads SMNVEV (reference sequence). CDR3: CASSELRVQGFRAFF. In nucleotides, the CDR3 is TGTGCCAGCAGCGAACTCAGGGTACAGGGGTTCAGAGCTTTCTTT.

This CDR3 is CASSRTGASTANYGYTF. CDR3 in DNA: TGTGCCAGCAGTCGTACAGGGGCTAGTACCGCTAACTATGGCTACACCTTC. V gene TRBV7-2 combines with J gene TRBJ1-2, with 7 bases identical to TRBD1. The CDR3 sequence is 17 residues long. V lost 6 bases and J lost 0; bases outside the gene matches: 13. Germline values: CDR1 SGHTA, CDR2 FQGNSA. The full variable domain, with the rest looked up from reference TRBV7-2 and TRBJ1-2, is GAGVSQSPSNKVTEKGKDVELRCDPISGHTALYWYRQSLGQGLEFLIYFQGNSAPDKSGLPSDRFSAERTGGSVSTLTIQRTQQEDSAVYLCASSRTGASTANYGYTFGSGTRLTVV.

The rearrangement links TRBV10-2 to TRBJ1-2; 9 nucleotides match TRBD1. This CDR3 has 14 residues. Germline V gives CDR1 WSHSY, CDR2 SAAADI. The V segment lost 2 bases and the J segment 7 bases; nucleotides outside the gene matches: 5. CDR3 DNA sequence: TGCGCCAGCAGTGAGCCGGGACAGGGTATTGGCTACACCTTC. It specifies CASSEPGQGIGYTF.

The rearrangement links TRBV30 to TRBJ1-5; the D is unclear. Trimming shortened V by 3 bases and J by 0 bases, and 6 bases separated the two germline ends. Germline V gene lookup returns CDR1 GTSNPN and CDR2 SVGIG (reference sequence). The CDR3 extends over 13 amino acids. CDR3 residues: CAWRTHSNQPQHF. For the CDR3, the DNA is TGTGCCTGGAGAACACATAGCAATCAGCCCCAGCATTTT.

The rearrangement links TRBV10-1 to TRBJ2-7; TRBD2 matches 12 bases. The CDR3 extends over 16 amino acids. Germline V CDR1 and CDR2: WNHNN, SYGVQD (reference sequence). Unmatched junction bases numbered 7, after V lost 7 bases and J lost 0 bases. CDR3: CASTRTSGTGSYEQYF. Written as DNA, the CDR3 is TGCGCCAGCACCAGGACTAGCGGGACCGGCTCCTACGAGCAGTACTTC.

The rearrangement uses TRBV5-4 and TRBJ2-1; no clear D gene. The length of the CDR3 is 14 residues. The germline V gene has CDR1 SGHNT and CDR2 YYREEE (reference sequence). V was shortened by 0 bases and J by 8 bases, with 12 bases between the two germline ends. The CDR3 reads CASSLDSTSDEQFF. The DNA of the CDR3 is TGTGCCAGCAGCTTGGACTCAACCTCCGATGAGCAGTTCTTC.

This clone showed up just a few times. The chain has TRBV4-2 and TRBJ2-7, with D uncertain. The germline V and J ends were trimmed by 0 bases and 2 bases, with 8 bases remaining between them. The CDR3 spans 14 residues. From germline, CDR1 is LGHNA and CDR2 YNFKEQ. The CDR3 DNA reads as TGTGCCAGCAGCCAAGACCCAGGTACCTACGAGCAGTACTTC. This gives the protein CASSQDPGTYEQYF.

The J gene is TRBJ2-7, the V gene TRBV19; D is perhaps TRBD1 (6 bases). V lost 4 bases and J lost 2, with 15 bases in between. The CDR3 extends over 15 amino acids. Germline V CDR1 and CDR2: LNHDA, SQIVND (reference sequence). The CDR3 DNA reads TGTGCCAGTAGTACGACAGGTGGATTAACCTACGAGCAGTACTTC. Its protein is CASSTTGGLTYEQYF.

This rearrangement joins TRBV27 to TRBJ2-1; D is perhaps TRBD2 (5 bases). The CDR3 sequence is 15 residues long. The V end was cut by 3 bases, the J end by 4 bases, with 13 bases between. The germline V gene encodes CDR1 MNHEY and CDR2 SMNVEV (reference sequence). Here the CDR3 reads CASSFEGPKYNEQFF. For the CDR3, the DNA is TGTGCCAGCAGTTTTGAGGGCCCCAAATACAATGAGCAGTTCTTC.

This chain connects TRBV27 to TRBJ2-2, with 8 bases matching TRBD2. The CDR3 spans 14 residues. The germline CDR1 and CDR2 sequences are MNHEY and SMNVEV (reference sequence). V was pared by 6 bases and J by 4 bases, with 4 bases of the junction left unmatched. The CDR3 sequence is CASSSGGSTGELFF. The CDR3 DNA follows: TGTGCCAGCAGCTCGGGGGGGAGCACCGGGGAGCTGTTTTTT.

The chain couples TRBV27 to TRBJ1-1, with D hard to call. The CDR3 has 15 amino acids. Trimming took 2 bases from V and 5 from J, leaving 15 bases between them. Germline V gene lookup returns CDR1 MNHEY and CDR2 SMNVEV (reference sequence). The CDR3 DNA reads as TGTGCCAGCAGTTTAAGATTGGGCCGCGGGACTGAAGCTTTCTTT. Its protein product is CASSLRLGRGTEAFF.

The chain recombines TRBV27 with TRBJ1-2; no clear D gene. Germline V gene lookup returns CDR1 MNHEY and CDR2 SMNVEV (reference sequence). The CDR3 totals 15 residues. V lost 0 bases and J 2 bases, leaving 10 bases between the germline ends. In DNA, the CDR3 is TGTGCCAGCAGTTTATCGAGAGCCTCCAACTATGGCTACACCTTC. This translates into CASSLSRASNYGYTF.

The chain has TRBV9 and TRBJ2-2; 10 bases line up with TRBD2. Germline CDR1 is SGDLS and CDR2 is YYNGEE. The length of the CDR3 is 15 residues. V trimming: 1 base; J trimming: 5 bases; junction bases outside the gene matches: 2. Written as DNA, the CDR3 is TGTGCCAGCAGCGTAAATAGCGGGGGGACCGGGGAGCTGTTTTTT. Its protein is CASSVNSGGTGELFF.

This clone showed up just a few times. This rearrangement joins TRBV5-1 to TRBJ2-3; TRBD2 agrees at 12 bases. This CDR3 comprises 16 residues. V trimming: 0 bases; J trimming: 5 bases; junction bases outside the gene matches: 4. Germline V gives CDR1 SGHRS, CDR2 YFSETQ. Here the CDR3 DNA reads TGCGCCAGCAGCTTGGGACTAGCGGGAGAGGGAGATACGCAGTATTTT. Translated, it gives CASSLGLAGEGDTQYF. The whole variable domain, remainder taken from reference TRBV5-1 and TRBJ2-3, is KAGVTQTPRYLIKTRGQQVTLSCSPISGHRSVSWYQQTPGQGLQFLFEYFSETQRNKGNFPGRFSGRQFSNSRSEMNVSTLELGDSALYLCASSLGLAGEGDTQYFGPGTRLTVL.

The chain is built from TRBV6-6 and TRBJ2-2; D is perhaps TRBD1 (6 bases). The germline V and J ends were trimmed by 6 bases and 1 base, with 9 bases remaining between them. CDR1 and CDR2 (germline): MNHNY, SVGAGI (reference sequence). This CDR3 comprises 14 residues. The CDR3 loop is CASSRGKNTGELFF. The DNA of the CDR3 is TGTGCCAGCAGCAGGGGAAAGAACACCGGGGAGCTGTTTTTT.

This chain joins TRBV14 and TRBJ1-2; the D gene is possibly TRBD1 (6 bases). Trimming pared 0 bases from V and 2 bases from J, leaving 13 bases between. Per germline, CDR1 SGHDN and CDR2 FVKESK. The CDR3 contains 16 residues. CDR3 bases: TGTGCCAGCAGCCAAGATCGGGGGGCGCGGAACTATGGCTACACCTTC. Protein sequence: CASSQDRGARNYGYTF.

The V call is TRBV14, the J call TRBJ1-1, with TRBD1 identical over 8 bases. CDR1 SGHDN and CDR2 FVKESK come from the germline V gene. V shed 1 base, J shed 6 bases, and the junction held 4 bases outside the gene matches. CDR3 length: 14 amino acids. The DNA of the CDR3 is TGTGCCAGCAGCCAAGGACAGGGGAGGGCTGAAGCTTTCTTT. It yields the protein CASSQGQGRAEAFF. Full variable domain (rest looked up from reference TRBV14 and TRBJ1-1): EAGVTQFPSHSVIEKGQTVTLRCDPISGHDNLYWYRRVMGKEIKFLLHFVKESKQDESGMPNNRFLAERTGGTYSTLKVQPAELEDSGVYFCASSQGQGRAEAFFGQGTRLTVV.

The chain is built from TRBV4-3 and TRBJ1-6; 8 nucleotides match TRBD1. The CDR3 consists of 15 residues. Germline trimming cut 3 bases from V and 9 bases from J; bases unmatched to any gene: 7. Germline CDR1 and CDR2: LGHNA and YSLEER. CDR3 nucleotide sequence: TGCGCCAGCAGCCAGGGGGACAGGAGTGGTTCACCCCTCCACTTT. This gives the protein CASSQGDRSGSPLHF.

The V gene is TRBV6-5, the J gene TRBJ2-7; a possible D gene is TRBD2 (6 bases). V gave up 0 bases and J gave up 2 bases, with 11 bases separating them. Germline values: CDR1 MNHEY, CDR2 SVGAGI. The CDR3 covers 15 residues. The DNA of the CDR3 is TGTGCCAGCAGTTACTCGCCGGGAGATCCCTACGAGCAGTACTTC. Amino acid sequence: CASSYSPGDPYEQYF.

This chain links TRBV11-2 with TRBJ1-5, with D unresolved. Looked up from germline, CDR1 is SGHAT and CDR2 is FQNNGV. This CDR3 has 14 residues. V gave up 1 base and J gave up 4 bases, with 8 bases separating them. The CDR3 DNA reads TGTGCCAGCAGCTTAGGGGCTGGAAATCAGCCCCAGCATTTT. It encodes CASSLGAGNQPQHF.